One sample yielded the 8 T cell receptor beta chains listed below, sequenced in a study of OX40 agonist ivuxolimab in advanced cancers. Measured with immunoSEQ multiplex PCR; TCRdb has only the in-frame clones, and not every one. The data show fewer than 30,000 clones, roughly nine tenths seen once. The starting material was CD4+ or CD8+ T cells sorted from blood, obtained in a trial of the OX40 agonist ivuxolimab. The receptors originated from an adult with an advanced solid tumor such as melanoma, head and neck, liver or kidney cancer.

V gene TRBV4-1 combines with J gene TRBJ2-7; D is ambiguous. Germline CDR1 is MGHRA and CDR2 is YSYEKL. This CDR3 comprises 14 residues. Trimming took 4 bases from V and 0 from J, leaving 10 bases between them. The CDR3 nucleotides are TGCGCCAGCAGCCTTGGCCGTAGCTCCTACGAGCAGTACTTC. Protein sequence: CASSLGRSSYEQYF.

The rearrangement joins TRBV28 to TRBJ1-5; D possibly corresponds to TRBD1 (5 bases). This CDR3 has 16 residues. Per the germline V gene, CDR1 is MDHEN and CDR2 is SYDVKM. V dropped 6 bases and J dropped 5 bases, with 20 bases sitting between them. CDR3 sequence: CASSPRRERGDQPQHF. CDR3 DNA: TGTGCCAGCAGCCCCCGGCGTGAGAGAGGGGATCAGCCCCAGCATTTT.

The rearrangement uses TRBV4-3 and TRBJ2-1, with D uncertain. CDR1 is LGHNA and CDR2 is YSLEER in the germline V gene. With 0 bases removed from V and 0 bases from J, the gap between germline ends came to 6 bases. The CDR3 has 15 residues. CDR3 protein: CASSQDLGSYNEQFF. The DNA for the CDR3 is TGCGCCAGCAGCCAAGATTTGGGCTCCTACAATGAGCAGTTCTTC.

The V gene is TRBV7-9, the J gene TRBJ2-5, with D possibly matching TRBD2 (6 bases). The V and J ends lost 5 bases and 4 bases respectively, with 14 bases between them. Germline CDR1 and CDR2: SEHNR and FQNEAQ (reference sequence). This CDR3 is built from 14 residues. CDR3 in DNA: TGTGCCAGCAGCCCCCGGGAGCTGGCAGAGACCCAGTACTTC. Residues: CASSPRELAETQYF. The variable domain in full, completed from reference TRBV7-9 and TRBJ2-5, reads DTGVSQNPRHKITKRGQNVTFRCDPISEHNRLYWYRQTLGQGPEFLTYFQNEAQLEKSRLLSDRFSAERPKGSFSTLEIQRTEQGDSAMYLCASSPRELAETQYFGPGTRLLVL.

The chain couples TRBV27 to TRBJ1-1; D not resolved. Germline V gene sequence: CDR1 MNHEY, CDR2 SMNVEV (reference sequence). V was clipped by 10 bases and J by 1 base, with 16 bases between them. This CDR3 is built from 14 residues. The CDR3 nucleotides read TGTGCCACCACCACTACAACGGGGAACACTGAAGCTTTCTTT. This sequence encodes CATTTTTGNTEAFF.

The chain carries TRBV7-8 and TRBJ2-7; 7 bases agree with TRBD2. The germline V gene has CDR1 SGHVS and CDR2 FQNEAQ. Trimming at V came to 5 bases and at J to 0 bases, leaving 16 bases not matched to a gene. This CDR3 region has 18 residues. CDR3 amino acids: CASSPSLLGGKGSYEQYF. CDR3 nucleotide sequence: TGTGCCAGCAGCCCTAGCTTACTGGGAGGGAAGGGCTCCTACGAGCAGTACTTC.

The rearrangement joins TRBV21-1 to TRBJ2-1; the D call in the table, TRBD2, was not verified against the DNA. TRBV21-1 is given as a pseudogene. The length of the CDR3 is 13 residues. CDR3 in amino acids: CASSKGGGPEQFF. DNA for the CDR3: TGTGCCAGCAGCAAAGGGGGGGGTCCTGAGCAGTTCTTC.

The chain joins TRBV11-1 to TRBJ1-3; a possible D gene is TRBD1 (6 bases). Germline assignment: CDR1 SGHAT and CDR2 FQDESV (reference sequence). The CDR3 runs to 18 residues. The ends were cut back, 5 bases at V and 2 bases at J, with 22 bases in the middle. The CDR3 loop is CASSLKMGHTGPGNTIYF. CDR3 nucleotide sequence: TGTGCCAGCAGCCTTAAAATGGGACACACGGGCCCTGGAAACACCATATATTTT.